What follows are 17 T cell receptor beta chains derived from one specimen sequenced in a study of cytomegalovirus exposure and HLA in healthy donors. PCR involved 60 Vbeta and 13 Jbeta primers. Only in-frame clones appear in the TCRdb table, and some are missing; sequencing was by immunoSEQ multiplex PCR. The sample has roughly 100,000 clones, 65% to 80% seen once. The sequencing sample was made of PBMCs. The origin of the receptors is a male donor in good health and CMV-seronegative.

A word on this clone: One end of the junction does not line up with germline, which may come from a read error. V is TRBV4-2 and J is TRBJ2-7; TRBD2 matches 8 bases. CDR3 length: 14 amino acids. Germline values: CDR1 LGHNA, CDR2 YNFKEQ. The CDR3 reads CASSPSGGDPLLGF. The DNA for the CDR3 is TGTGCCAGCAGTCCGTCGGGAGGGGATCCCCTTTTGGGCTTC.

This rearrangement joins TRBV9 to TRBJ2-1; TRBD2 matches at 10 bases. This CDR3 is 16 amino acids long. The germline gives CDR1 SGDLS, CDR2 YYNGEE. V shed 0 bases and J 10 bases; nucleotides not matched to a gene: 10. The CDR3 DNA reads TGTGCCAGCAGCGTAGCTGGGAGACTAGCGGGCGAGGAGCAGTTCTTC. This translates into CASSVAGRLAGEEQFF.

The rearrangement joins TRBV19 to TRBJ2-6; possible D gene TRBD2, 5 bases. The CDR3 has 16 amino acids. Trimming removed 3 bases at V and 0 bases at J, with 9 bases between. In germline, CDR1 is LNHDA, CDR2 SQIVND (reference sequence). This CDR3 is CASSMGGRSGANVLTF. The DNA of the CDR3 is TGTGCCAGTAGTATGGGCGGGCGCTCTGGGGCCAACGTCCTGACTTTC.

This rearrangement joins TRBV28 to TRBJ2-5; no firm D call. V was trimmed by 6 bases and J by 2 bases, leaving 10 bases between them. This CDR3 is built from 13 residues. CDR1 is MDHEN, CDR2 SYDVKM, per germline. CDR3 sequence reads: CASSEILQETQYF. The CDR3 DNA reads as TGTGCCAGCAGCGAGATTCTACAAGAGACCCAGTACTTC.

The chain is built from TRBV5-1 and TRBJ2-7; 7 nucleotides align to TRBD1. The CDR3 has 15 amino acids. Unmatched junction bases numbered 9, after V lost 4 bases and J lost 2 bases. CDR1 and CDR2 (germline): SGHRS, YFSETQ. CDR3 bases: TGCGCCAGCAGCCTTTATCGGGGACAGCCCTACGAGCAGTACTTC. It is translated as CASSLYRGQPYEQYF.

This rearrangement joins TRBV5-1 to TRBJ2-1; the D gene is possibly TRBD2 (6 bases). The germline V gene has CDR1 SGHRS and CDR2 YFSETQ. Between the trimmed V and J ends, which lost 0 bases and 4 bases, there was a span of 11 bases. The length of the CDR3 is 15 residues. CDR3 DNA sequence: TGCGCCAGCAGCTTGGTAACTAGCTCATACAATGAGCAGTTCTTC. It yields the protein CASSLVTSSYNEQFF.

This clone was detected only a few times. The CDR3 region is CASSPGTGYGYTF. CDR3 nucleotide sequence: TGTGCCAGCAGCCCCGGGACAGGCTATGGCTACACCTTC. This chain links TRBV9 with TRBJ1-2; 8 nucleotides agree with TRBD1. The V gene end was trimmed by 4 bases and the J gene end by 4 bases; junction bases not matched to a gene: 3. Germline lookup yields CDR1 SGDLS and CDR2 YYNGEE. The length of the CDR3 is 13 residues.

The rearrangement joins TRBV18 to TRBJ2-5, with a possible D match to TRBD2 (5 bases). The CDR3 loop spans 12 amino acids. Between the trimmed V and J ends, which lost 2 bases and 5 bases, there was a span of 6 bases. Germline V lookup: CDR1 KGHSH, CDR2 LQKENI. CDR3 coding DNA: TGTGCCAGCTCACCAGAGCGGGAGACCCAGTACTTC. Translated: CASSPERETQYF.

The CDR3, as DNA: TGTGCCAGTAGTTCCGCCGGGACTTCCAACGGCTACACCTTC. Its protein is CASSSAGTSNGYTF. V and J are TRBV19 and TRBJ1-2; TRBD1 might be the D (5 bases). The CDR3 is 14 amino acids. V was pared by 5 bases and J by 8 bases, with 18 bases between. The germline gives CDR1 LNHDA, CDR2 SQIVND (reference sequence).

The V and J genes are TRBV9 and TRBJ2-1, with TRBD2 matching 10 bases. Germline V gives CDR1 SGDLS, CDR2 YYNGEE. V was clipped by 0 bases and J by 4 bases; unmatched bases: 4. The CDR3 runs 16 residues. CDR3 DNA sequence: TGTGCCAGCAGCGTAGGAGGGACTAGCGCGTACAATGAGCAGTTCTTC. As protein: CASSVGGTSAYNEQFF.

The chain has TRBV21-1 and TRBJ1-2. TRBV21-1 is an annotated pseudogene. The CDR3 is 14 residues long. Here the CDR3 DNA reads TGTGCCAGCAGCAAAGCGCGGGGGGTCGAGGGCTACACCTTC. This sequence encodes CASSKARGVEGYTF.

The V gene is TRBV7-9, the J gene TRBJ1-2, with no clear D. Germline V gives CDR1 SEHNR, CDR2 FQNEAQ (reference sequence). Trimming pared 4 bases from V and 4 bases from J, leaving 16 bases between. The CDR3 sequence is 15 residues long. In DNA, the CDR3 is TGTGCCAGCAGCTATCCAGTAAGGAGCCCCTATGGCTACACCTTC. Its translation is CASSYPVRSPYGYTF.

The chain combines TRBV11-2 with TRBJ2-1; the D is unclear. The CDR3 totals 12 residues. V gave up 3 bases and J gave up 6 bases, with 6 bases separating them. Germline V CDR1 and CDR2: SGHAT, FQNNGV. The CDR3 bases are TGTGCCAGCAGCTTGATGAGCAATGAGCAGTTCTTC. Amino acid sequence: CASSLMSNEQFF.

The J gene is TRBJ1-2, the V gene TRBV5-4, with D unresolved. V was trimmed by 6 bases and J by 3 bases, leaving 15 bases between them. The germline V gene has CDR1 SGHNT and CDR2 YYREEE (reference sequence). The CDR3 is 14 amino acids. In nucleotides, the CDR3 is TGTGCCAGCACCCTGAACAGAGAATACTATGGCTACACCTTC. Residues: CASTLNREYYGYTF.

This sequence joins TRBV18 and TRBJ2-7; 9 bases line up with TRBD2. The CDR3 loop spans 15 amino acids. CDR1 is KGHSH, CDR2 LQKENI, per germline. Unmatched junction bases numbered 6, after V lost 0 bases and J lost 6 bases. The CDR3 nucleotides read TGTGCCAGCTCACCACCCGCGGGAGGGAAAAGCGAGCAGTACTTC. This encodes CASSPPAGGKSEQYF.

This chain connects TRBV30 to TRBJ1-3; 9 bases match TRBD1. The CDR3 is 14 amino acids. Germline CDR1 GTSNPN, CDR2 SVGIG (reference sequence). V shed 0 bases, J shed 5 bases, and the junction held 2 bases outside the gene matches. The DNA for the CDR3 is TGTGCCTGGAGTGTAGGGACAGGGAGAAACACCATATATTTT. Protein: CAWSVGTGRNTIYF.

This chain links TRBV7-2 with TRBJ2-4, with 8 nucleotides matching TRBD1. Germline CDR1 reads SGHTA; CDR2 reads FQGNSA. V lost 8 bases and J lost 3; bases outside the gene matches: 0. This CDR3 is 12 amino acids long. The CDR3 loop reads CASGQGKNIQYF. The CDR3 DNA is TGTGCCAGCGGACAGGGCAAAAACATTCAGTACTTC.